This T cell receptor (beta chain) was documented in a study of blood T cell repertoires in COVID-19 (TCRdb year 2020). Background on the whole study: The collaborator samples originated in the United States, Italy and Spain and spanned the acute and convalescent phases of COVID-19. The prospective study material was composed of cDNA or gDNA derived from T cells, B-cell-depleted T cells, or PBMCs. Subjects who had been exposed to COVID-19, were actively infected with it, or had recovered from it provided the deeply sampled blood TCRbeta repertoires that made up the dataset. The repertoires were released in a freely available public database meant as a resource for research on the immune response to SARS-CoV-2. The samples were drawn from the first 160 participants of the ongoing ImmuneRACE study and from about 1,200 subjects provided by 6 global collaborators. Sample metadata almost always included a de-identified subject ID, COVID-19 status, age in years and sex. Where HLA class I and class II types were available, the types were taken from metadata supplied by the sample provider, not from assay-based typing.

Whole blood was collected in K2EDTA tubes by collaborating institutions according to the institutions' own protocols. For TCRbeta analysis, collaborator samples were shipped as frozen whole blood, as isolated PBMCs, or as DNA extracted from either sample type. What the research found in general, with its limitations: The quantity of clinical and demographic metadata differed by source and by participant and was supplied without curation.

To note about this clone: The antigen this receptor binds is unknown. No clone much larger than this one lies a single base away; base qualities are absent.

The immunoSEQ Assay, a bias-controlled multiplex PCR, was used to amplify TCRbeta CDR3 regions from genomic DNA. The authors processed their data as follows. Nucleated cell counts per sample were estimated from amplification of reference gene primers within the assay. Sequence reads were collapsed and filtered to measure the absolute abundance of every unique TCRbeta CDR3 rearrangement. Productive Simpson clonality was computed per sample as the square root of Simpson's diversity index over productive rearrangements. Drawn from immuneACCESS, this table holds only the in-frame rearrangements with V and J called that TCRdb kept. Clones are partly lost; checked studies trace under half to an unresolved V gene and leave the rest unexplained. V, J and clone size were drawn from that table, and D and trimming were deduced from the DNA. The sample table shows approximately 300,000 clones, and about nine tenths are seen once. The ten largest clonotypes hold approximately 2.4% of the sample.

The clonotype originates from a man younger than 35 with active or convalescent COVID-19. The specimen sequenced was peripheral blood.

The encoded CDR3 is CASSLTDWDEQYF. The DNA sequence follows: TGTGCCAGCAGCTTAACCGACTGGGACGAGCAGTACTTC. The rearrangement combines TRBV7-9 with TRBJ2-7; no confident D gene assignment can be made. Taken from cysteine to phenylalanine, the CDR3 has 13 residues. Only CDR3 DNA is held: 39 bases, read in frame from base 1. The junction carries 10 bases between V and J, which are trimmed by 2 bases and 5 bases respectively. Looking up the germline V gene (reference sequence) yields CDR1 SEHNR and CDR2 FQNEAQ.